The sequence of this T cell receptor (beta chain) was determined in a study of T cell responses to AZD1222 COVID-19 vaccine. This CDR3 comprises 14 residues. Looked up from germline, CDR1 is SEHNR and CDR2 is FQNEAQ (reference sequence). Trimming took 10 bases from V and 5 from J, leaving 20 bases between them. Some clones are missing from TCRdb's copy, which holds only in-frame ones; the method was immunoSEQ multiplex PCR. Of 100,000 to 150,000 clones in the sample, about 88% were seen once. This TCR was sampled from an adult in good health. The chain combines TRBV7-9 with TRBJ2-5; the D gene could be TRBD1 or TRBD2 (5 bases each). This material consisted of peripheral blood, taken on day 0 of AZD1222 vaccination. The CDR3: CATSPVGAWETQYF. CDR3 in DNA: TGTGCCACCTCCCCAGTCGGGGCATGGGAGACCCAGTACTTC.